The 15 T cell receptor beta chains presented below share a single source sample, sequenced in a study of identical twins. TCRdb independently ran MiXCR on the 5' RACE reads; one entry per CDR3 protein. The table has approximately 620,000 distinct CDR3 sequences, under 9% seen once. The same data also went into a second study, on yellow fever vaccine responses in identical twins.

Sequenced input: PBMCs. The receptors derive from a young woman in good health.

The CDR3 DNA is TGTGCCAGCAGCTTAGATAGGGCTAGCGGGACAGATACGCAGTATTTT. Its protein is CASSLDRASGTDTQYF. The chain carries TRBV7-2 and TRBJ2-3, with 8 bases lining up with TRBD2. Germline V lookup: CDR1 SGHTA, CDR2 FQGNSA. J was trimmed by 3 bases and V by 1 base; bases with no gene match: 6. This CDR3 has 16 amino acids.

The chain has TRBV9 and TRBJ2-2; no firm D call. CDR3 length: 19 amino acids. V was cut by 3 bases and J by 2 bases, with 23 bases left in between. Germline loops: CDR1 SGDLS, CDR2 YYNGEE. The CDR3 DNA reads as TGTGCCAGCAGCGGATTCCTGACGAACAGAGAGATAAACACCGGGGAGCTGTTTTTT. This sequence encodes CASSGFLTNREINTGELFF.

This clonotype was seen repeatedly, ten times or more. The chain joins TRBV29-1 to TRBJ2-3; D possibly corresponds to TRBD2 (6 bases). V dropped 5 bases and J dropped 5 bases, with 14 bases sitting between them. Germline assignment: CDR1 SQVTM and CDR2 ANQGSEA. This CDR3 spans 13 amino acids. CDR3 sequence reads: CSVRRGAGDTQYF. The CDR3 DNA is TGCAGCGTTCGGAGGGGCGCAGGAGATACGCAGTATTTT.

The CDR3, as DNA: TGTGCCTGGACAGGGTTTTTGGATACGCAGTATTTT. As protein: CAWTGFLDTQYF. V gene TRBV30 combines with J gene TRBJ2-3, with a possible D match to TRBD1 (5 bases). Germline CDR1 GTSNPN, CDR2 SVGIG (reference sequence). The CDR3 spans 12 residues. The V gene lost 4 bases and the J gene lost 6 bases, with 11 bases spanning the gap.

At least ten counts were recorded for this clonotype. This chain connects TRBV20-1 to TRBJ2-3, with 9 bases identical to TRBD2. V gave up 3 bases and J gave up 2 bases; unmatched junction bases: 6. The CDR3 sequence is 15 residues long. The V gene's germline CDR1 is DFQATT and CDR2 SNEGSKA (reference sequence). CDR3: CSASQAGGITDTQYF. The CDR3 bases are TGCAGTGCTAGTCAAGCGGGAGGAATCACAGATACGCAGTATTTT.

This clonotype occurred many times. This rearrangement joins TRBV29-1 to TRBJ2-7, with D maybe TRBD1 (5 bases). The germline V and J ends were trimmed by 0 bases and 2 bases, with 5 bases remaining between them. Germline values: CDR1 SQVTM, CDR2 ANQGSEA. This CDR3 is 12 amino acids long. The CDR3 coding sequence is TGCAGCGTTGAAGACAGGGCCTACGAGCAGTACTTC. Translating it yields CSVEDRAYEQYF.

This chain joins TRBV7-2 and TRBJ1-1; no firm D call. CDR3 length equals 13 residues. The V end lost 5 bases, the J end lost 4 bases, and 11 bases lay between the germline ends. Germline CDR1 is SGHTA and CDR2 is FQGNSA. CDR3 nucleotides: TGTGCCAGCAGCCCTCCCGCGGCCACTGAAGCTTTCTTT. This translates into CASSPPAATEAFF. The variable domain in full, completed from reference TRBV7-2 and TRBJ1-1, reads GAGVSQSPSNKVTEKGKDVELRCDPISGHTALYWYRQSLGQGLEFLIYFQGNSAPDKSGLPSDRFSAERTGGSVSTLTIQRTQQEDSAVYLCASSPPAATEAFFGQGTRLTVV.

The table lists this clonotype with many counts. This sequence joins TRBV29-1 and TRBJ1-1; the D is unclear. The germline gives CDR1 SQVTM, CDR2 ANQGSEA. The V gene lost 5 bases and the J gene lost 1 base, with 14 bases spanning the gap. This CDR3 region has 14 residues. DNA of the CDR3: TGCAGCGTTATTTTAAGACAAACGAACACTGAAGCTTTCTTT. As protein: CSVILRQTNTEAFF.

This clonotype came up many times. CDR3 nucleotide sequence: TGTGCCAGCAGTTACTCGCAGACTACCTACGAGCAGTACTTC. This translates into CASSYSQTTYEQYF. The chain employs TRBV6-5 and TRBJ2-7, with a possible D match to TRBD2 (5 bases). The germline V gene has CDR1 MNHEY and CDR2 SVGAGI. The CDR3 spans 14 residues. V was clipped by 0 bases and J by 2 bases, with 8 bases between them.

This clonotype was picked up many times. The chain recombines TRBV7-3 with TRBJ1-1, with 9 bases lining up with TRBD1. CDR3 length equals 14 residues. The ends lost 5 bases at V and 1 base at J; junction bases unmatched: 2. Germline V lookup: CDR1 SGHTA, CDR2 FQGTGA. The CDR3 reads CASSADRGNTEAFF. The DNA for the CDR3 is TGTGCCAGCAGCGCGGACAGGGGGAACACTGAAGCTTTCTTT.

Ten or more counts support this clonotype. The rearrangement uses TRBV2 and TRBJ1-1; D unresolved. From germline, CDR1 is SNHLY and CDR2 FYNNEI. The CDR3 loop spans 14 amino acids. The germline V and J ends were trimmed by 5 bases and 3 bases, with 13 bases remaining between them. The CDR3 here is CASSRVGFDTEAFF. In DNA form, the CDR3 reads TGTGCCAGCAGTAGAGTCGGTTTCGACACTGAAGCTTTCTTT.

This clonotype came up once. The J gene is TRBJ2-7, the V gene TRBV20-1; 10 bases align to TRBD2. Germline CDR1 reads DFQATT; CDR2 reads SNEGSKA (reference sequence). CDR3 length equals 17 residues. The V gene end was trimmed by 3 bases and the J gene end by 2 bases; junction bases not matched to a gene: 13. The CDR3 DNA sequence: TGCAGTGCTAGGGGGGGTCTAGCGGGAGCGGCTCCCTACGAGCAGTACTTC. Its protein product is CSARGGLAGAAPYEQYF.

The V and J genes are TRBV11-1 and TRBJ2-2, with 8 bases matching TRBD2. The ends lost 2 bases at V and 3 bases at J; junction bases unmatched: 17. CDR3 length: 20 residues. Germline-derived CDR1 and CDR2 are SGHAT and FQDESV (reference sequence). CDR3 sequence (DNA): TGTGCCAGCAGCTTAAGGGAGACGAGGGCGGGAGGACCGGACACCGGGGAGCTGTTTTTT. Protein: CASSLRETRAGGPDTGELFF.

The chain carries TRBV4-2 and TRBJ2-1; D is ambiguous. The ends were cut back, 0 bases at V and 8 bases at J, with 14 bases in the middle. CDR1 is LGHNA, CDR2 YNFKEQ, per germline. This CDR3 has 15 residues. DNA for the CDR3: TGTGCCAGCAGCCAAGATATCACCCCGGTGGATGAGCAGTTCTTC. Its translation is CASSQDITPVDEQFF.

This clonotype was counted between two and nine times. The V gene is TRBV28, the J gene TRBJ2-7; TRBD1 aligns across 10 bases. After removal of 7 bases from V and 6 bases from J, the junction contained 12 bases not matched to a gene. This CDR3 comprises 15 residues. From germline, CDR1 is MDHEN and CDR2 SYDVKM. The chain's CDR3 is CASTSLGQGRSEQYF. CDR3 in DNA: TGTGCCAGCACGAGTCTGGGACAGGGGCGATCCGAGCAGTACTTC.